The rows below give T cell receptor beta chains drawn from one sample of a study of CD8+ T cells in alopecia areata. Sequencing used immunoSEQ multiplex PCR; TCRdb keeps in-frame clones, though not all of them. The data show more than 95,000 clones, 50% to 75% seen once. Material: CD8+ T cells sorted from blood, obtained at week 4, from a patient treated with tofacitinib. The receptors were gathered from a human donor with alopecia areata. CDR3s include the opening cysteine and the closing phenylalanine or tryptophan. D genes are given only for firm matches. Size values are once, few and many counts, or a class for expanded clones, and some rows have none.

J gene: TRBJ2-7
clone size: NA
D gene: NA
V gene: TRBV29-1
CDR3 protein: CSVEPDSYEQYF
CDR3 DNA: TGCAGCGTTGAACCCGACAGCTACGAGCAGTACTTC

J gene: TRBJ1-1
clone size: NA
D gene: NA
V gene: TRBV29-1
CDR3 protein: CSVARGAEAFF
CDR3 DNA: TGCAGCGTTGCCAGGGGCGCTGAAGCTTTCTTT

J gene: TRBJ1-1
clone size: NA
D gene: NA
V gene: TRBV29-1
CDR3 protein: CSVTDTKNTEAFF
CDR3 DNA: TGCAGCGTGACGGACACTAAGAACACTGAAGCTTTCTTT

J gene: TRBJ2-7
clone size: NA
D gene: TRBD2
V gene: TRBV7-8
CDR3 protein: CASRGGALPREQYF
CDR3 DNA: TGTGCCAGCCGCGGGGGGGCTCTCCCGCGCGAGCAGTACTTC

J gene: TRBJ2-1
clone size: NA
D gene: NA
V gene: TRBV27
CDR3 protein: CASSLSGPLQQFF
CDR3 DNA: TGTGCCAGCAGTTTATCGGGACCCCTACAGCAGTTCTTC

J gene: TRBJ1-5
clone size: NA
D gene: NA
V gene: TRBV6-5
CDR3 protein: CASSYSSYNGQPQHF
CDR3 DNA: TGTGCCAGCAGTTACTCGTCCTACAACGGTCAGCCCCAGCATTTT

J gene: TRBJ1-2
clone size: NA
D gene: NA
V gene: TRBV30
CDR3 protein: CAWKWEGGYTF
CDR3 DNA: TGTGCCTGGAAGTGGGAGGGAGGCTACACCTTC

J gene: TRBJ2-5
clone size: NA
D gene: NA
V gene: TRBV7-6
CDR3 protein: CASSLVDGVQETQYF
CDR3 DNA: TGTGCCAGCAGCTTAGTCGACGGGGTCCAAGAGACCCAGTACTTC

J gene: TRBJ2-2
clone size: NA
D gene: NA
V gene: TRBV29-1
CDR3 protein: CSVLTGMTGELFF
CDR3 DNA: TGCAGCGTTCTTACAGGGATGACCGGGGAGCTGTTTTTT

J gene: TRBJ1-2
clone size: NA
D gene: NA
V gene: TRBV7-2
CDR3 protein: CASSLASFEVARYGYTF
CDR3 DNA: TGTGCCAGCAGCTTAGCGAGCTTTGAGGTGGCCAGGTATGGCTACACCTTC

J gene: TRBJ2-1
clone size: NA
D gene: TRBD1
V gene: TRBV29-1
CDR3 protein: CSGRTGGYNEQFF
CDR3 DNA: TGCAGCGGCCGGACAGGGGGCTACAATGAGCAGTTCTTC

J gene: TRBJ2-7
clone size: NA
D gene: NA
V gene: TRBV27
CDR3 protein: CASSTARGQYEQYF
CDR3 DNA: TGTGCCAGCAGCACCGCCAGGGGCCAGTACGAGCAGTACTTC

J gene: TRBJ2-7
clone size: NA
D gene: NA
V gene: TRBV29-1
CDR3 protein: CSVERQPYEQYF
CDR3 DNA: TGCAGCGTTGAAAGACAGCCATACGAGCAGTACTTC

J gene: TRBJ2-2
clone size: NA
D gene: NA
V gene: TRBV29-1
CDR3 protein: CSVDESTGELFF
CDR3 DNA: TGCAGCGTTGATGAGAGCACCGGGGAGCTGTTTTTT

J gene: TRBJ2-3
clone size: few
D gene: TRBD2
V gene: TRBV23-1
CDR3 protein: CASSHSGGGADTQYF
CDR3 DNA: TGCGCCAGCAGTCACTCAGGCGGGGGGGCAGATACGCAGTATTTT

J gene: TRBJ2-5
clone size: NA
D gene: TRBD2
V gene: TRBV19
CDR3 protein: CASKRGAQETQYF
CDR3 DNA: TGTGCCAGTAAGCGGGGGGCCCAAGAGACCCAGTACTTC

J gene: TRBJ2-3
clone size: NA
D gene: NA
V gene: TRBV7-2
CDR3 protein: CASSRPLDPSSSTDTQYF
CDR3 DNA: TGTGCCAGCAGCCGACCGTTAGACCCATCCTCTAGCACAGATACGCAGTATTTT

J gene: TRBJ2-7
clone size: NA
D gene: NA
V gene: TRBV14
CDR3 protein: CASSQAGYEQYF
CDR3 DNA: TGTGCCAGCAGCCAAGCGGGTTACGAGCAGTACTTC

J gene: TRBJ1-2
clone size: NA
D gene: NA
V gene: TRBV7-2
CDR3 protein: CASSLGTALYGYTF
CDR3 DNA: TGTGCCAGCAGCTTAGGGACAGCACTCTATGGCTACACCTTC

J gene: TRBJ2-1
clone size: few
D gene: NA
V gene: TRBV30
CDR3 protein: CAWSGLLDEQFF
CDR3 DNA: TGTGCCTGGAGTGGTCTCTTGGATGAGCAGTTCTTC

J gene: TRBJ2-7
clone size: NA
D gene: NA
V gene: TRBV14
CDR3 protein: CASSQDLGNEQYF
CDR3 DNA: TGTGCCAGCAGCCAAGATCTAGGGAACGAGCAGTACTTC

J gene: TRBJ2-1
clone size: NA
D gene: NA
V gene: TRBV25-1
CDR3 protein: CASSERGARYNEQFF
CDR3 DNA: TGTGCCAGCAGTGAAAGGGGGGCCAGGTACAATGAGCAGTTCTTC

J gene: TRBJ1-4
clone size: NA
D gene: TRBD1
V gene: TRBV10-3
CDR3 protein: CAISDPRQGLEKLFF
CDR3 DNA: TGTGCCATCAGTGACCCGAGACAGGGTTTGGAAAAACTGTTTTTT

J gene: TRBJ2-2
clone size: NA
D gene: TRBD1
V gene: TRBV4-1
CDR3 protein: CASSQDYLTQGDTGELFF
CDR3 DNA: TGCGCCAGCAGCCAAGATTACTTAACACAGGGGGACACCGGGGAGCTGTTTTTT

J gene: TRBJ1-5
clone size: once
D gene: NA
V gene: TRBV6-1
CDR3 protein: CASRGEACSNQPQHF
CDR3 DNA: TGTGCCAGCAGGGGAGAAGCCTGTAGCAATCAGCCCCAGCATTTT

J gene: TRBJ2-7
clone size: NA
D gene: NA
V gene: TRBV29-1
CDR3 protein: CSVLNDLHEQYF
CDR3 DNA: TGCAGCGTTCTTAACGATTTACATGAGCAGTACTTC

J gene: TRBJ2-1
clone size: NA
D gene: TRBD2
V gene: TRBV4-3
CDR3 protein: CASSQDLAGDSYNEQFF
CDR3 DNA: TGCGCCAGCAGCCAAGATTTAGCGGGAGATTCCTACAATGAGCAGTTCTTC

J gene: TRBJ2-3
clone size: NA
D gene: TRBD1
V gene: TRBV5-1
CDR3 protein: CASSLEGQGSDTQYF
CDR3 DNA: TGCGCCAGCAGCTTGGAGGGACAGGGATCAGATACGCAGTATTTT

J gene: TRBJ2-1
clone size: few
D gene: NA
V gene: TRBV11-2
CDR3 protein: CASRLGANEQFF
CDR3 DNA: TGTGCCAGCAGGCTGGGGGCGAATGAGCAGTTCTTC

J gene: TRBJ2-1
clone size: few
D gene: NA
V gene: TRBV5-1
CDR3 protein: CASSPISGVNEQFF
CDR3 DNA: TGCGCCAGCAGCCCGATTAGCGGAGTAAATGAGCAGTTCTTC

J gene: TRBJ2-3
clone size: few
D gene: NA
V gene: TRBV7-8
CDR3 protein: CASSSGISPRRDTQYF
CDR3 DNA: TGTGCCAGCAGCTCCGGGATTTCCCCTCGGCGGGATACGCAGTATTTT

J gene: TRBJ1-4
clone size: few
D gene: NA
V gene: TRBV29-1
CDR3 protein: CSFLDGLNEKLFF
CDR3 DNA: TGCAGCTTCCTGGACGGGTTAAATGAAAAACTGTTTTTT

J gene: TRBJ1-1
clone size: NA
D gene: TRBD1
V gene: TRBV23-1
CDR3 protein: CASSPGTGAAFFRMNTEAFF
CDR3 DNA: TGCGCCAGCAGTCCTGGGACAGGTGCCGCCTTTTTTCGTATGAACACTGAAGCTTTCTTT

J gene: TRBJ2-5
clone size: NA
D gene: TRBD1
V gene: TRBV5-6
CDR3 protein: CASSLARDSHF
CDR3 DNA: TGTGCCAGCAGCTTGGCCAGGGACAGTCACTTC

J gene: TRBJ2-1
clone size: few
D gene: NA
V gene: TRBV30
CDR3 protein: CAWSGTWTDYNEQFF
CDR3 DNA: TGTGCCTGGAGCGGCACTTGGACAGACTACAATGAGCAGTTCTTC

J gene: TRBJ2-2
clone size: NA
D gene: NA
V gene: TRBV7-9
CDR3 protein: CASSPPGTGELFF
CDR3 DNA: TGTGCCAGCAGCCCGCCGGGCACCGGGGAGCTGTTTTTT

J gene: TRBJ1-1
clone size: few
D gene: NA
V gene: TRBV2
CDR3 protein: CASKETGNTEAFF
CDR3 DNA: TGTGCCAGCAAAGAAACCGGGAACACTGAAGCTTTCTTT

J gene: TRBJ2-2
clone size: NA
D gene: NA
V gene: TRBV11-2
CDR3 protein: CASSSENTGELFF
CDR3 DNA: TGTGCCAGCAGCTCGGAGAACACCGGGGAGCTGTTTTTT

J gene: TRBJ2-1
clone size: NA
D gene: TRBD2
V gene: TRBV2
CDR3 protein: CASRFTSGGNYEQFF
CDR3 DNA: TGTGCCAGCAGATTTACTAGCGGGGGTAATTATGAGCAGTTCTTC

J gene: TRBJ2-3
clone size: NA
D gene: NA
V gene: TRBV30
CDR3 protein: CAWSSGRTTDTQYF
CDR3 DNA: TGTGCCTGGAGTAGTGGTAGAACCACAGATACGCAGTATTTT